This T cell receptor beta chain stems from a study of blood T cell repertoires in COVID-19. Turning to the study itself: Specimens from acute and convalescent COVID-19 originated in the United States, Italy and Spain.

The CDR3 runs to 15 residues. V shed 3 bases and J shed 0 bases, with 9 bases lying between them. CDR1 and CDR2 from the germline V gene are KGHSH and LQKENI. The repertoire was sequenced with immunoSEQ multiplex PCR; TCRdb's copy has only in-frame clones and lacks some. The sample consists of about 280,000 clones, around 83% of them appearing once. The cohort comprised adults aged about 18 to 90 years residing in approximately 22 US areas. Clinical history as reported by participants underpinned cohort assignment. Participants in the exposed group had met a COVID-19 case in the 2 weeks before joining the study.

The origin of this receptor is a man aged 40-49 years who had been exposed to COVID-19. The sequencing input was PBMCs or T cells enriched from blood (not recorded which). V gene TRBV18 combines with J gene TRBJ1-3; D is perhaps TRBD1 (6 bases). CDR3 sequence reads: CASSPGQSSGNTIYF. Written as DNA, the CDR3 is TGTGCCAGCTCACCCGGACAGAGCTCTGGAAACACCATATATTTT.